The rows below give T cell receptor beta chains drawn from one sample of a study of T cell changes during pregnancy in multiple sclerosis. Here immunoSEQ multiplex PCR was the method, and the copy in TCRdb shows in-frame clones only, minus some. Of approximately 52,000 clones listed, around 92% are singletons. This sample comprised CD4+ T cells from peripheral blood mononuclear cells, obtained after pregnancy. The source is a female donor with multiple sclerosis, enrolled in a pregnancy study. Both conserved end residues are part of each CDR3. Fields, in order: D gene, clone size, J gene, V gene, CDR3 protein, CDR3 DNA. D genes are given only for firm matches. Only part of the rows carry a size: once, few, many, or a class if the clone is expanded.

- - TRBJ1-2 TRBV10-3 CAISESLGGGNYGYTF TGTGCCATCAGTGAGTCGCTTGGGGGCGGAAACTATGGCTACACCTTC
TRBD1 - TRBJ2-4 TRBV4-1 CASSQEVFDRALIAKNIQYF TGCGCCAGCAGCCAAGAAGTTTTCGACAGGGCATTAATAGCCAAAAACATTCAGTACTTC
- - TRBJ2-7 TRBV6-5 CASRNRDEQYF TGTGCCAGCAGGAACAGGGACGAGCAGTACTTC
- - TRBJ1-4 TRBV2 CASSLSGTRGDEKLFF TGTGCCAGCAGTTTATCAGGGACGCGGGGAGATGAAAAACTGTTTTTT
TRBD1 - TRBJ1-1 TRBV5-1 CASSLIRDRGHTEAFF TGCGCCAGCAGCCTCATCAGGGACAGGGGCCACACTGAAGCTTTCTTT
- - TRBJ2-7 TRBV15 CATSSKRDRGLAENYEQYF TGTGCCACCAGCAGCAAACGGGACAGGGGACTAGCGGAGAACTACGAGCAGTACTTC
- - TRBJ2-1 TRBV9 CASSAITGIYNEQFF TGTGCCAGCAGCGCCATCACGGGAATCTACAATGAGCAGTTCTTC
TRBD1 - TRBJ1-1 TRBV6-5 CASRRPGQLEAFF TGTGCCAGCAGACGCCCGGGACAGCTTGAAGCTTTCTTT
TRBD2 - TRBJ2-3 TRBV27 CATRTRGVRTSGRDTQYF TGTGCCACTAGAACGCGAGGGGTGAGGACTAGCGGGAGAGATACGCAGTATTTT
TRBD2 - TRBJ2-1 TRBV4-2 CASSQEGVAGLWENEQFF TGTGCCAGCAGCCAAGAAGGGGTAGCGGGGCTGTGGGAGAATGAGCAGTTCTTC
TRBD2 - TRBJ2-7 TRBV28 CASNPGLAKPYEQYF TGTGCCAGCAACCCGGGACTAGCGAAGCCTTACGAGCAGTACTTC
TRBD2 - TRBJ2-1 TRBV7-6 CASSPIQGREGEQFF TGTGCCAGCAGCCCGATACAGGGTCGGGAGGGTGAGCAGTTCTTC
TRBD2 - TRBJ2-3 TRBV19 CASSMQGLTAHTQYF TGTGCCAGTAGTATGCAGGGACTAACAGCTCATACGCAGTATTTT
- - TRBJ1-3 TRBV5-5 CASSLGGRASRNTIYF TGTGCCAGCAGCTTGGGGGGCAGGGCTTCGAGAAACACCATATATTTT
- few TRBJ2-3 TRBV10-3 CAISEDSTLTDTQYF TGTGCCATCTCTGAGGACAGTACATTGACAGATACGCAGTATTTT
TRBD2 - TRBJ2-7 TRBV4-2 CASSSSGPYEQYF TGTGCCAGCAGCTCTAGCGGCCCCTACGAGCAGTACTTC
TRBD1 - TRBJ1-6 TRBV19 CASTTGGYNSPLHF TGTGCCAGTACTACAGGGGGCTACAATTCACCCCTCCACTTT
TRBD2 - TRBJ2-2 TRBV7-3 CASSREGGGTGELFF TGTGCCAGCAGCCGGGAGGGCGGGGGGACCGGGGAGCTGTTTTTT
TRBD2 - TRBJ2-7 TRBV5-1 CASSAGTSNGHEQYF TGCGCCAGCAGCGCCGGGACTAGTAATGGGCACGAGCAGTACTTC
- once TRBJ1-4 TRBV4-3 CASSYRLGEKLFF TGCGCCAGCAGCTACAGGCTAGGTGAAAAACTGTTTTTT
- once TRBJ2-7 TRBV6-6 CASSYSWSGNYEQYF TGTGCCAGCAGTTACTCGTGGAGCGGTAACTACGAGCAGTACTTC
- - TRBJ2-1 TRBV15 CATSRDRGTDEQFF TGTGCCACCAGCAGAGATCGCGGGACGGATGAGCAGTTCTTC
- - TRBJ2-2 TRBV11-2 CASSLVRTGELFF TGTGCCAGCAGCTTAGTGCGGACCGGGGAGCTGTTTTTT
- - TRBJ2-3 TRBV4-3 CASSPGGRTDTQYF TGCGCCAGCAGCCCAGGTGGTCGCACAGATACGCAGTATTTT
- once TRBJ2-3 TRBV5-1 CASSLALRGAVGDTQYF TGCGCCAGCAGCTTGGCCCTTCGTGGAGCTGTAGGAGATACGCAGTATTTT
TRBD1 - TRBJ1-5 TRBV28 CASRGTGASPQHF TGTGCCAGCAGGGGGACAGGCGCCTCGCCCCAGCATTTT
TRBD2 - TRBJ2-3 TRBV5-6 CASSLVGSGSTDTQYF TGTGCCAGCAGCTTGGTTGGTAGCGGGAGCACAGATACGCAGTATTTT
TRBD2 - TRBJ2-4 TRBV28 CASLRAGEDIQYF TGTGCCAGCCTGAGGGCGGGGGAAGACATTCAGTACTTC
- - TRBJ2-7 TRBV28 CASSLSGVASYEQYF TGTGCCAGCAGTTTATCGGGGGTTGCGTCCTACGAGCAGTACTTC
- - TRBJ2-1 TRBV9 CASGGLGGAYNEQFF TGTGCCAGCGGGGGTTTAGGAGGGGCTTACAATGAGCAGTTCTTC
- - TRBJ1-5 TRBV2 CASSEGGAGLGNQPQHF TGTGCCAGCAGTGAGGGTGGGGCTGGCCTTGGCAATCAGCCCCAGCATTTT